The 30 T cell receptor beta chains below were found in one sample sequenced in a study of cytomegalovirus exposure and HLA in healthy donors. Researchers ran the PCR with 60 Vbeta and 13 Jbeta primers. Repertoires were generated with immunoSEQ multiplex PCR, while TCRdb's copy carries only in-frame clones and drops some. The data hold 95,000 to 150,000 clones, with roughly 70% observed a single time. Sequencing input: PBMCs. The source is a man younger than 40 in good health and CMV-seronegative.

The genes are TRBV6-6 and TRBJ1-5; 8 bases are shared with TRBD1. Per germline, CDR1 MNHNY and CDR2 SVGAGI (reference sequence). The CDR3 length is 15 residues. After removal of 5 bases from V and 5 bases from J, the junction contained 8 bases not matched to a gene. As DNA, the CDR3 is TGTGCCAGCAGTGAGCAGGGGGCGCGGTATCAGCCCCAGCATTTT. This sequence encodes CASSEQGARYQPQHF.

The chain combines TRBV6-5 with TRBJ1-5; tentatively, D is TRBD1 (5 bases). CDR1 and CDR2 (germline): MNHEY, SVGAGI. The CDR3 covers 14 residues. V lost 2 bases, J lost 7 bases, and 12 bases lay in between. For the CDR3, the DNA is TGTGCCAGCAGTTACATAGGGGTACAGCAGCCCCAGCATTTT. Protein sequence: CASSYIGVQQPQHF.

This chain joins TRBV5-4 and TRBJ1-1; 9 nucleotides agree with TRBD1. Unmatched junction bases numbered 5, after V lost 2 bases and J lost 0 bases. This CDR3 has 16 residues. Germline values: CDR1 SGHNT, CDR2 YYREEE (reference sequence). CDR3 bases: TGTGCCAGCAGCTTCCTCCGACAGGGGGTGAACACTGAAGCTTTCTTT. Protein sequence: CASSFLRQGVNTEAFF.

This sequence joins TRBV9 and TRBJ1-1, with D unresolved. The germline CDR1 and CDR2 sequences are SGDLS and YYNGEE. The CDR3 is 13 residues long. V lost 0 bases and J 3 bases, leaving 6 bases between the germline ends. The CDR3 DNA follows: TGTGCCAGCAGCGTAGCCGGGTACACTGAAGCTTTCTTT. Protein: CASSVAGYTEAFF.

This clone was counted only a few times. The V call is TRBV10-3, the J call TRBJ1-3; weak D call: TRBD1 (6 bases). V lost 8 bases to trimming and J lost 0 bases, with 17 bases between them. Germline V gene sequence: CDR1 ENHRY, CDR2 SYGVKD. This CDR3 is 16 amino acids long. The CDR3 spells CAIGGGQGRSGNTIYF. The CDR3 nucleotides read TGTGCCATCGGGGGCGGGCAGGGCCGCTCTGGAAACACCATATATTTT.

The genes are TRBV11-3 and TRBJ2-5; 8 positions match TRBD1. Germline CDR1 SGHNT, CDR2 YENEEA. V lost 4 bases, J lost 1 base, and 5 bases stayed unmatched. The CDR3 has 15 residues. The CDR3 region is CASSYQTGVQETQYF. As DNA, the CDR3 is TGTGCCAGCAGCTATCAGACAGGGGTCCAAGAGACCCAGTACTTC.

This chain links TRBV28 with TRBJ1-5, with TRBD1 matching over 7 bases. CDR1 and CDR2 (germline): MDHEN, SYDVKM. J gave up 7 bases and V 11 bases, and 8 bases lay outside the gene matches. The CDR3 is 12 residues long. CDR3 residues: CAAQGTGQPQHF. In DNA form, the CDR3 reads TGTGCCGCACAGGGGACCGGGCAGCCCCAGCATTTT.

This clone is a singleton in its sample. J is TRBJ2-5 and V is TRBV7-3; TRBD2 is a possible D gene (7 bases). The germline CDR1 and CDR2 sequences are SGHTA and FQGTGA. The CDR3 runs to 13 residues. V lost 5 bases to trimming and J lost 1 base, with 8 bases between them. The CDR3 sequence: CASSRGAQETQYF. Here the CDR3 DNA reads TGTGCCAGCAGCCGGGGGGCCCAAGAGACCCAGTACTTC.

V is TRBV12-2 and J is TRBJ2-7; the DNA was not compared with TRBD2, the D call given in the table. TRBV12-2 counts as a pseudogene. The length of the CDR3 is 14 residues. The CDR3 DNA reads as TGTGCAAGTCGCTTCGGAGGGTACTCCTACGAGCAGTACTTC. Its protein product is CASRFGGYSYEQYF.

This clone was recorded a few times. CDR3 nucleotide sequence: TGTGCCAGCAGCCGGGGGGCCACGTTGGCCTACGAGCAGTACTTC. It encodes CASSRGATLAYEQYF. This rearrangement joins TRBV7-9 to TRBJ2-7, with a tentative D call TRBD2 (7 bases). Germline CDR1 reads SEHNR; CDR2 reads FQNEAQ (reference sequence). V gave up 5 bases and J gave up 2 bases, with 16 bases separating them. The CDR3 sequence is 15 residues long.

The chain has TRBV5-1 and TRBJ1-1; the match to TRBD1 covers 7 bases. Germline lookup yields CDR1 SGHRS and CDR2 YFSETQ. Trimming cost V 2 bases and J 0 bases; bases outside gene matches: 1. The CDR3 totals 14 residues. The CDR3 is CASSFQGVNTEAFF. CDR3 in DNA: TGCGCCAGCAGCTTTCAGGGGGTGAACACTGAAGCTTTCTTT.

This chain connects TRBV27 to TRBJ1-2, with TRBD1 identical over 9 bases. Per the germline V gene, CDR1 is MNHEY and CDR2 is SMNVEV (reference sequence). V was pared by 0 bases and J by 5 bases, with 7 bases of the junction left unmatched. This CDR3 is 16 amino acids long. The CDR3 DNA sequence: TGTGCCAGCAGTTTATCCACCGGGGACAGGGTTTATGGCTACACCTTC. The encoded protein is CASSLSTGDRVYGYTF.

This chain uses TRBV10-3 with TRBJ1-4; D is unresolved. V gave up 11 bases and J gave up 8 bases, with 15 bases separating them. The CDR3 extends over 12 amino acids. Per the germline V gene, CDR1 is ENHRY and CDR2 is SYGVKD. This CDR3 reads CASGEGGEKLFF. Written as DNA, the CDR3 is TGTGCCTCAGGAGAGGGAGGCGAAAAACTGTTTTTT.

V and J are TRBV19 and TRBJ1-5, with D possibly matching TRBD1 (6 bases). V was trimmed by 4 bases and J by 0 bases, leaving 13 bases between them. The CDR3 is 16 amino acids. The V gene's germline CDR1 is LNHDA and CDR2 SQIVND (reference sequence). The CDR3 protein is CASSTGQHYSNQPQHF. CDR3 bases: TGTGCCAGTAGTACTGGACAGCACTATAGCAATCAGCCCCAGCATTTT. The full variable domain, in which reference TRBV19 and TRBJ1-5 provide the parts outside the CDR3, is DGGITQSPKYLFRKEGQNVTLSCEQNLNHDAMYWYRQDPGQGLRLIYYSQIVNDFQKGDIAEGYSVSREKKESFPLTVTSAQKNPTAFYLCASSTGQHYSNQPQHFGDGTRLSIL.

Only a few counts were recorded for this clone. This sequence joins TRBV7-9 and TRBJ1-5; the D is unclear. The CDR3 is made up of 16 amino acids. Germline V gene data show CDR1 as SEHNR and CDR2 as FQNEAQ (reference sequence). V was shortened by 5 bases and J by 4 bases, with 18 bases between the two germline ends. The CDR3 reads CASSPGRGSENQPQHF. DNA of the CDR3: TGTGCCAGCAGCCCCGGTCGGGGATCGGAGAATCAGCCCCAGCATTTT. Supplemented by reference TRBV7-9 and TRBJ1-5, the full variable domain reads DTGVSQNPRHKITKRGQNVTFRCDPISEHNRLYWYRQTLGQGPEFLTYFQNEAQLEKSRLLSDRFSAERPKGSFSTLEIQRTEQGDSAMYLCASSPGRGSENQPQHFGDGTRLSIL.

This chain joins TRBV5-1 and TRBJ1-4; a weak D match, TRBD1 (5 bases). The CDR3 extends over 13 amino acids. V was shortened by 1 base and J by 4 bases, with 5 bases between the two germline ends. Looked up from germline, CDR1 is SGHRS and CDR2 is YFSETQ. The CDR3 coding sequence is TGCGCCAGCAGCTTGAGGGGTAATGAAAAACTGTTTTTT. This encodes CASSLRGNEKLFF.

The chain joins TRBV30 to TRBJ1-2; a weak D match, TRBD1 (5 bases). The CDR3 is 11 residues long. The V gene's germline CDR1 is GTSNPN and CDR2 SVGIG (reference sequence). V shed 8 bases and J shed 8 bases, with 15 bases lying between them. CDR3 sequence: CAAGRTWGYTF. CDR3 bases: TGTGCCGCGGGACGGACCTGGGGCTACACCTTC. Together with reference TRBV30 and TRBJ1-2, the CDR3 gives the full variable domain: SQTIHQWPATLVQPVGSPLSLECTVEGTSNPNLYWYRQAAGRGLQLLFYSVGIGQISSEVPQNLSASRPQDRQFILSSKKLLLSDSGFYLCAAGRTWGYTFGSGTRLTVV.

This clone was seen only a few times. The chain couples TRBV6-1 to TRBJ2-1; D might be TRBD1 (6 bases). The length of the CDR3 is 13 residues. From germline, CDR1 is MNHNS and CDR2 SASEGT. Trimming shortened V by 6 bases and J by 5 bases, and 11 bases separated the two germline ends. The CDR3 region is CASSRDTNNEQFF. Written as DNA, the CDR3 is TGTGCCAGCAGCCGGGACACTAACAATGAGCAGTTCTTC.

The V gene is TRBV7-9, the J gene TRBJ1-6; D is undetermined. Per germline, CDR1 SEHNR and CDR2 FQNEAQ (reference sequence). The ends were cut back, 3 bases at V and 10 bases at J, with 13 bases in the middle. This CDR3 comprises 14 residues. CDR3 sequence (DNA): TGTGCCAGCAGCTTGGAGATATTGGAGTCACCCCTCCACTTT. Its translation: CASSLEILESPLHF.

The table lists this clone with a count of one. The chain recombines TRBV29-1 with TRBJ1-4; 8 bases line up with TRBD1. CDR3 length: 14 residues. Germline CDR1 is SQVTM and CDR2 is ANQGSEA. V gave up 6 bases and J gave up 4 bases; unmatched junction bases: 7. CDR3 bases: TGCAGCGTGAAGGACAGGGCATTTAATGAAAAACTGTTTTTT. Encoded protein: CSVKDRAFNEKLFF.

The J gene is TRBJ1-2, the V gene TRBV7-9; a weak D match, TRBD1 (5 bases). The V gene's germline CDR1 is SEHNR and CDR2 FQNEAQ (reference sequence). The CDR3 has 15 residues. V gave up 2 bases and J gave up 0 bases, with 10 bases separating them. The CDR3 spells CASSLQQVPNYGYTF. The CDR3, as DNA: TGTGCCAGCAGCTTACAACAGGTTCCTAACTATGGCTACACCTTC.

V gene TRBV5-1 combines with J gene TRBJ1-1; 9 bases line up with TRBD1. V was clipped by 0 bases and J by 8 bases; unmatched bases: 8. CDR1 is SGHRS, CDR2 YFSETQ, per germline. The CDR3 totals 15 residues. The CDR3 spells CASSLGPGGTGEAFF. The CDR3 nucleotides read TGCGCCAGCAGCTTGGGACCGGGGGGGACAGGGGAAGCTTTCTTT. Full variable domain (rest looked up from reference TRBV5-1 and TRBJ1-1): KAGVTQTPRYLIKTRGQQVTLSCSPISGHRSVSWYQQTPGQGLQFLFEYFSETQRNKGNFPGRFSGRQFSNSRSEMNVSTLELGDSALYLCASSLGPGGTGEAFFGQGTRLTVV.

The chain recombines TRBV2 with TRBJ1-5; D is unclear. V was clipped by 2 bases and J by 5 bases, with 13 bases between them. This CDR3 is built from 15 residues. Germline assignment: CDR1 SNHLY and CDR2 FYNNEI. The CDR3 sequence: CASSERRGFHQPQHF. CDR3 sequence (DNA): TGTGCCAGCAGTGAACGTCGAGGGTTCCATCAGCCCCAGCATTTT.

This clone has only a few counts. V usage is TRBV9 and J usage is TRBJ1-2, with unresolved D. The CDR3 is 13 amino acids. The ends were cut back, 0 bases at V and 8 bases at J, with 11 bases in the middle. Per the germline V gene, CDR1 is SGDLS and CDR2 is YYNGEE. In DNA form, the CDR3 reads TGTGCCAGCAGCGTAGCTACGTTACCCGGCTACACCTTC. This gives the protein CASSVATLPGYTF.

Only one count was recorded for this clone. The chain recombines TRBV4-1 with TRBJ2-5; 8 bases match TRBD1. The CDR3 length is 15 residues. J was trimmed by 7 bases and V by 1 base; bases with no gene match: 8. Per germline, CDR1 MGHRA and CDR2 YSYEKL. Here the CDR3 reads CASSQADRDRVTQYF. Here the CDR3 DNA reads TGCGCCAGCAGCCAAGCGGACAGGGATCGGGTGACCCAGTACTTC.

This clone has just a few counts. The genes are TRBV28 and TRBJ1-5, with D maybe TRBD1 (5 bases). The CDR3 has 15 residues. Trimming shortened V by 6 bases and J by 6 bases, and 18 bases separated the two germline ends. Looked up from germline, CDR1 is MDHEN and CDR2 is SYDVKM. The CDR3 loop reads CASSLGGNRGQPQHF. The CDR3 DNA reads TGTGCCAGCAGCTTGGGGGGGAACCGAGGTCAGCCCCAGCATTTT.

The gene calls are TRBV7-9 and TRBJ1-5; 7 bases are a match to TRBD1. This CDR3 region has 15 residues. Germline-derived CDR1 and CDR2 are SEHNR and FQNEAQ (reference sequence). Trimming at V came to 4 bases and at J to 11 bases, leaving 14 bases not matched to a gene. The CDR3: CASSSRTGRGQAQHF. CDR3 bases: TGTGCCAGCAGCTCCCGGACAGGCCGGGGCCAGGCCCAGCATTTT.

This clone showed up just once. The V and J genes are TRBV30 and TRBJ1-2; perhaps TRBD1 as D (6 bases). CDR3 length: 14 amino acids. The germline CDR1 and CDR2 sequences are GTSNPN and SVGIG (reference sequence). The germline V and J ends were trimmed by 1 base and 5 bases, with 14 bases remaining between them. The CDR3 reads CAWSADRGIYGYTF. The CDR3 DNA is TGTGCCTGGAGTGCGGACAGAGGGATTTATGGCTACACCTTC.

On this clone itself: This sample includes further DNA sequences coding for the same CDR3. The rearrangement joins TRBV6-1 to TRBJ2-3; TRBD2 matches 12 bases. V lost 5 bases to trimming and J lost 3 bases; unmatched junction nucleotides: 3. In germline, CDR1 is MNHNS, CDR2 SASEGT. The CDR3 spans 15 residues. The CDR3 is CASSLLAGGTDTQYF. In nucleotides, the CDR3 is TGTGCCAGCAGTTTACTAGCGGGGGGTACAGATACGCAGTATTTT.

The chain joins TRBV11-2 to TRBJ2-7, with a possible D match to TRBD1 (6 bases). The CDR3 is made up of 12 amino acids. Germline CDR1 is SGHAT and CDR2 is FQNNGV. Trimming left V 6 bases short and J 6 bases short, with 12 bases between. The CDR3 here is CASSSRGGEQYF. CDR3 sequence (DNA): TGTGCCAGCAGTTCCAGGGGTGGCGAGCAGTACTTC.